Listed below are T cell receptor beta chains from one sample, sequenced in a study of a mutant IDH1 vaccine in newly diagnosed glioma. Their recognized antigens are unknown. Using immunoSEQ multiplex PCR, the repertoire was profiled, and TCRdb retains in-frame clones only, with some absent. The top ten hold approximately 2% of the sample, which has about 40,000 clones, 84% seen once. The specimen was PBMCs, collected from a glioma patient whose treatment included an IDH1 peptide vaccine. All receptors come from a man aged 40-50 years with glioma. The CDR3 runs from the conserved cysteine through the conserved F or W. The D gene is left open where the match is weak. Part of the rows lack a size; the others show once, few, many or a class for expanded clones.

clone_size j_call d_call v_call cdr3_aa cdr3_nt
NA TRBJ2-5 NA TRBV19 CASTPSRQTFDETQYF TGTGCCAGTACCCCTAGCCGACAGACCTTCGACGAGACCCAGTACTTC
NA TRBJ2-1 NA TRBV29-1 CSHGEPPYNEQFF TGCAGCCACGGTGAGCCCCCCTACAATGAGCAGTTCTTC
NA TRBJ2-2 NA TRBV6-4 CASSRDWSTGELFF TGTGCCAGCAGCCGGGACTGGAGCACCGGGGAGCTGTTTTTT
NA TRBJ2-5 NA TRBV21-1 CASSKAGPNQETQYF TGTGCCAGCAGCAAAGCAGGACCTAACCAAGAGACCCAGTACTTC
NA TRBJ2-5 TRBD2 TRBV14 CASSQDVGSGTLRETQYF TGTGCCAGCAGCCAAGATGTAGGTAGCGGGACTCTGAGAGAGACCCAGTACTTC
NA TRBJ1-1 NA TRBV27 CASSSQGFTEAFF TGTGCCAGCAGCTCACAGGGATTCACTGAAGCTTTCTTT
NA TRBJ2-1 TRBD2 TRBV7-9 CASSATTSGRVSYNEQFF TGTGCCAGCAGCGCCACAACTAGCGGGAGGGTTTCCTACAATGAGCAGTTCTTC
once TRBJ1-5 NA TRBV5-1 CASSLGEVGQPQHF TGCGCCAGCAGCTTGGGGGAGGTCGGGCAGCCCCAGCATTTT
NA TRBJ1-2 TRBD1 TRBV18 CASSRDREIVNYGYTF TGTGCCAGCTCACGGGACAGGGAGATAGTTAACTATGGCTACACCTTC
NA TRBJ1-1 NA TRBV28 CASSLPTRTEAFF TGTGCCAGCAGCTTACCGACGAGAACTGAAGCTTTCTTT
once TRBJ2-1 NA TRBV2 CASSVVSVRGEQFF TGTGCCAGCAGTGTGGTTTCAGTTCGAGGGGAGCAGTTCTTC
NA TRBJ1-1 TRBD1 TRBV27 CASSFKGPGGGLNTEAFF TGTGCCAGCAGTTTCAAGGGTCCAGGGGGTGGTTTGAACACTGAAGCTTTCTTT
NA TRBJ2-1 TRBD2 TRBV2 CASSADGRASNEQFF TGTGCCAGCAGTGCGGACGGGAGGGCCAGCAATGAGCAGTTCTTC
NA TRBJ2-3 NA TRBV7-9 CASSFGRGLRDTQYF TGTGCCAGCAGCTTTGGCAGGGGATTAAGAGATACGCAGTATTTT
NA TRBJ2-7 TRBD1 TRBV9 CASSVTGSDEQYF TGTGCCAGCAGCGTGACAGGGTCCGACGAGCAGTACTTC
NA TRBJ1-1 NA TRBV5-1 CASSLETVTEAFF TGCGCCAGCAGCTTGGAAACAGTTACTGAAGCTTTCTTT
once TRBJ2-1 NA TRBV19 CASTSVQSSYNEQFF TGTGCCAGTACCTCCGTGCAGAGCTCCTACAATGAGCAGTTCTTC
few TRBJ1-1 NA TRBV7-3 CASSLKRIEAFF TGTGCCAGCAGCTTAAAGCGGATAGAAGCTTTCTTT
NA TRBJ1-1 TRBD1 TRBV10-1 CASSEGTGGQYMNTEAFF TGCGCCAGCAGTGAGGGGACAGGGGGCCAGTATATGAACACTGAAGCTTTCTTT
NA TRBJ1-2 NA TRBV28 CASSLNPQNGYTF TGTGCCAGCAGTTTAAACCCGCAGAATGGCTACACCTTC
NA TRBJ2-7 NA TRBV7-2 CASSGGGSGRYEQYF TGTGCCAGCAGCGGAGGGGGGAGCGGGCGCTACGAGCAGTACTTC
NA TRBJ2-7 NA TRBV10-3 CAISGDQGSSYEQYF TGTGCCATCAGTGGTGATCAGGGGTCGTCGTACGAGCAGTACTTC
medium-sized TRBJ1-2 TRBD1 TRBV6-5 CASRAPTGYDYGYTF TGTGCCAGCAGGGCCCCGACAGGGTACGACTATGGCTACACCTTC
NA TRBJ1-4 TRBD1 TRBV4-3 CASSQGRGTGDEKLFF TGCGCCAGCAGCCAAGGGAGAGGGACAGGGGACGAAAAACTGTTTTTT
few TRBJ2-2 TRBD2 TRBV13 CASSLRKDGGGTGELFF TGTGCCAGCAGCCTTCGGAAGGACGGCGGGGGCACCGGGGAGCTGTTTTTT
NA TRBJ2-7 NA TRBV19 CASSPSGGGSYEQYF TGTGCCAGTAGTCCGTCTGGAGGGGGAAGCTACGAGCAGTACTTC
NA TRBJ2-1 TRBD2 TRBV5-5 CASARLAGVNEQFF TGTGCCAGCGCTAGACTAGCGGGCGTCAATGAGCAGTTCTTC
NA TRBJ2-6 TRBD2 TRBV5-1 CASSSLAGAGANVLTF TGCGCCAGCAGCTCCCTCGCGGGAGCTGGGGCCAACGTCCTGACTTTC
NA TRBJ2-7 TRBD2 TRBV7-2 CASSLGLAELYEQYF TGTGCCAGCAGCTTAGGACTAGCGGAACTCTACGAGCAGTACTTC
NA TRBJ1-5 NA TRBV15 CATSRVQVIDSNQPQHF TGTGCCACCAGCAGAGTCCAGGTTATCGATAGCAATCAGCCCCAGCATTTT
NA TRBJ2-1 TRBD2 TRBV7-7 CASTPGLAGYNEQFF TGTGCCAGCACCCCGGGACTAGCGGGGTACAATGAGCAGTTCTTC
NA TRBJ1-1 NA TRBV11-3 CASSLGGRRGGTEAFF TGTGCCAGCAGCTTGGGGGGTCGCAGGGGAGGAACTGAAGCTTTCTTT
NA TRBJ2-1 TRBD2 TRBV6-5 CASRLASGSYNEQFF TGTGCCAGCAGATTGGCTAGCGGCTCCTACAATGAGCAGTTCTTC
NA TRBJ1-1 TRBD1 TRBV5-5 CASSLQGAYTEAFF TGTGCCAGCAGCTTGCAGGGGGCATACACTGAAGCTTTCTTT
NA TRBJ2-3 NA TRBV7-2 CASSLADSYTDTQYF TGTGCCAGCAGCTTAGCGGACTCCTACACAGATACGCAGTATTTT
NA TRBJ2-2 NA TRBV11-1 CASSLGGRLNGELFF TGTGCCAGCAGCTTAGGGGGACGGTTGAACGGGGAGCTGTTTTTT
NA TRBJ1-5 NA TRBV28 CASSWGGPGHF TGTGCCAGCAGTTGGGGCGGGCCAGGGCATTTT
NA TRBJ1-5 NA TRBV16 CASSQSSRGGQPQHF TGTGCCAGCAGCCAATCTTCACGAGGTGGTCAGCCCCAGCATTTT
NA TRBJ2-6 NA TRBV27 CASSWLGSGANVLTF TGTGCCAGCAGTTGGTTAGGCTCGGGGGCCAACGTCCTGACTTTC
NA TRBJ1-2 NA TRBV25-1 CASSVFWETNGYTF TGTGCCAGCAGTGTATTTTGGGAGACGAATGGCTACACCTTC
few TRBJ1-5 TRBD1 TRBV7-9 CASSKGTGSGNQPQHF TGTGCCAGCAGCAAGGGGACAGGGAGTGGCAATCAGCCCCAGCATTTT
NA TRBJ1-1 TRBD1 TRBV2 CASGTGGWTEAFF TGTGCCAGCGGGACAGGGGGGTGGACTGAAGCTTTCTTT